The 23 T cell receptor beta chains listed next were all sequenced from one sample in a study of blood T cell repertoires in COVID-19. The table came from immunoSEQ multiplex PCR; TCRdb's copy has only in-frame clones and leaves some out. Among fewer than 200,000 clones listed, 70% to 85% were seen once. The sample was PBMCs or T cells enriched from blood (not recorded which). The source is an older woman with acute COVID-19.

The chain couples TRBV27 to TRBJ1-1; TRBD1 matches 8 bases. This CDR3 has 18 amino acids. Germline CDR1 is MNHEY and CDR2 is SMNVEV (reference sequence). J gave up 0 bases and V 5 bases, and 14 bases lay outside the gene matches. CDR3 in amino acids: CASSPSYRGANLNTEAFF. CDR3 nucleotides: TGTGCCAGCAGTCCGTCATACAGGGGGGCTAATTTGAACACTGAAGCTTTCTTT.

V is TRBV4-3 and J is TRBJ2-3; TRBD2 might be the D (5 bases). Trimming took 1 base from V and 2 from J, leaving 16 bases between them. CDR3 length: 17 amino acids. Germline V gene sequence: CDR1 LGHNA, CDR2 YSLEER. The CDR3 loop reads CASSQAGKVSHTDTQYF. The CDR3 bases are TGCGCCAGCAGCCAAGCGGGAAAAGTAAGCCACACAGATACGCAGTATTTT.

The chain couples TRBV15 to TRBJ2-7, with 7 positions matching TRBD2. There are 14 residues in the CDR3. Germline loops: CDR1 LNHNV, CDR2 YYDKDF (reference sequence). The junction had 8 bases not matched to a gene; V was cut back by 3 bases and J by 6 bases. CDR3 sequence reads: CATSRGVAGFEQYF. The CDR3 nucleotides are TGTGCCACCAGCAGGGGAGTAGCGGGTTTCGAGCAGTACTTC.

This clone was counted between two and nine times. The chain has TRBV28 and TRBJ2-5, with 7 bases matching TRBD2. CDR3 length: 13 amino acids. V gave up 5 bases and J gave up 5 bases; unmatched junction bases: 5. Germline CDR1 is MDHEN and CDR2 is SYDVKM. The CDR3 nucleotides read TGTGCCAGCAGTATGACTAGCCGGGAGACCCAGTACTTC. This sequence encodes CASSMTSRETQYF.

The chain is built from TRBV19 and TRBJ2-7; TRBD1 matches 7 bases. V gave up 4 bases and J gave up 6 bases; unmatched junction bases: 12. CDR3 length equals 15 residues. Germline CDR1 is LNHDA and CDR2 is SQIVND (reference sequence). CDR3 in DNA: TGTGCCAGTAGTAGCCATTCGACAGGGTCTCTCGAGCAGTACTTC. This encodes CASSSHSTGSLEQYF.

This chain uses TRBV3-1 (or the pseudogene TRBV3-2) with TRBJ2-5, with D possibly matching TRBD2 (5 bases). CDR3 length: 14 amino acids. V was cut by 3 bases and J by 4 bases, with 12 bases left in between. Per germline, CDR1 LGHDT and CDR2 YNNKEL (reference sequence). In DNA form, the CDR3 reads TGTGCCAGCAGCCACTCCCCGGGGAGAGAGACCCAGTACTTC. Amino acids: CASSHSPGRETQYF.

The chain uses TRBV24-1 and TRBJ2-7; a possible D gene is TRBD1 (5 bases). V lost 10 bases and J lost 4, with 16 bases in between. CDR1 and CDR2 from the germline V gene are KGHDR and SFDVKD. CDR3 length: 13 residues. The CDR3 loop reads CATSIGAFYEQYF. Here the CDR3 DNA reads TGTGCCACTTCTATTGGGGCCTTTTACGAGCAGTACTTC.

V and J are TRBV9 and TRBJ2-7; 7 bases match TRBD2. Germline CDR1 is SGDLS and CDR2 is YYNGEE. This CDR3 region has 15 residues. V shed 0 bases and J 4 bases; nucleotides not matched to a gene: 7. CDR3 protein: CASSVGAGVAYEQYF. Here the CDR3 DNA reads TGTGCCAGCAGCGTAGGGGCGGGAGTGGCATACGAGCAGTACTTC.

CDR3: CASSERGYYGYTF. The CDR3 DNA reads TGTGCCAGCAGTGAACGCGGATACTATGGCTACACCTTC. The V and J genes are TRBV2 and TRBJ1-2, with D uncertain. Germline values: CDR1 SNHLY, CDR2 FYNNEI. Trimming removed 2 bases from V and 3 bases from J, with 7 bases in between. CDR3 size: 13 residues.

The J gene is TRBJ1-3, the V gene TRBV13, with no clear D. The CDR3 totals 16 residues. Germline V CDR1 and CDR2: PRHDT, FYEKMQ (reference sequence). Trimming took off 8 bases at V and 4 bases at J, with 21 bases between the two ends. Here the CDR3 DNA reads TGTGCCAGCGGCACTTCGGTTTTTTCGGGAGGAAACACCATATATTTT. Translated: CASGTSVFSGGNTIYF.

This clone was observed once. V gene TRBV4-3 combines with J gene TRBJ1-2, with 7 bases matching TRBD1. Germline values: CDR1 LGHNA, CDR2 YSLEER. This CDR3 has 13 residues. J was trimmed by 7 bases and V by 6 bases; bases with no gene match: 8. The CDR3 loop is CASSLDRVAGYTF. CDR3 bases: TGCGCCAGCAGTCTTGACAGGGTTGCTGGCTACACCTTC.

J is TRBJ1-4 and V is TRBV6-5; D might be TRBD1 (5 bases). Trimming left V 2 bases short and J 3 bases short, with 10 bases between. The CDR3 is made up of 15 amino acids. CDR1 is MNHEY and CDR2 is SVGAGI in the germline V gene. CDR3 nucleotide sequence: TGTGCCAGCAGTTACAGGGGAGGACCTAATGAAAAACTGTTTTTT. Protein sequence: CASSYRGGPNEKLFF.

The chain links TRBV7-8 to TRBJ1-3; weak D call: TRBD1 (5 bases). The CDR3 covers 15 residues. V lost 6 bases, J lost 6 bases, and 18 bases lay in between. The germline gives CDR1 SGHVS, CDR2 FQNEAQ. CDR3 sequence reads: CASSHLRGRENTIYF. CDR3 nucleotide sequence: TGTGCCAGCAGTCACCTTAGGGGCAGGGAAAACACCATATATTTT.

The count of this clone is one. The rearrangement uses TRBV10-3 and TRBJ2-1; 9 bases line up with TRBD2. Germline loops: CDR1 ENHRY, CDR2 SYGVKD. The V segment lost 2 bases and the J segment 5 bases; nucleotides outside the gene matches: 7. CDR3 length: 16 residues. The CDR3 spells CAISENSGSGDNEQFF. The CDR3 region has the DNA TGTGCCATCAGTGAGAATAGCGGGAGTGGGGACAATGAGCAGTTCTTC.

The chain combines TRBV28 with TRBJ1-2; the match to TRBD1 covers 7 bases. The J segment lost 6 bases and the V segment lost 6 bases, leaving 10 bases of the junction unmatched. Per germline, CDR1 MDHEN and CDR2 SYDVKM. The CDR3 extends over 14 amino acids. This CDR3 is CASRRQGLLDGYTF. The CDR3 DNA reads TGTGCCAGCAGGAGACAGGGCTTACTGGATGGCTACACCTTC.

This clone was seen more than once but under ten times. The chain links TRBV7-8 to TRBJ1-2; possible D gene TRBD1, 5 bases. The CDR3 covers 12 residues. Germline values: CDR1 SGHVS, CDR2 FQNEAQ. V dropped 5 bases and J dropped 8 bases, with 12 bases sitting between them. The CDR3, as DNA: TGTGCCAGCAGCCCTGGGGGGTTGGGCTACACCTTC. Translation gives CASSPGGLGYTF.

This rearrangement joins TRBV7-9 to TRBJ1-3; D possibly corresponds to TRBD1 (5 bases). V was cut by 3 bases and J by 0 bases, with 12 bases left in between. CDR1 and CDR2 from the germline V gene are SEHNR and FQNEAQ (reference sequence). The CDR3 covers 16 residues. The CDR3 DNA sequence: TGTGCCAGCAGCTTGGGACTGTTCAGCTCTGGAAACACCATATATTTT. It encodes CASSLGLFSSGNTIYF.

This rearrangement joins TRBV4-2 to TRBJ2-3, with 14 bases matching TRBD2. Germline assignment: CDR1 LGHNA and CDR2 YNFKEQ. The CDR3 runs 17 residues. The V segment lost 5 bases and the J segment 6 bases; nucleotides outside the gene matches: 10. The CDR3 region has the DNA TGTGCCAGCAGCTCGAGGACTAGCGGGGGGCCTGACGATACGCAGTATTTT. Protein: CASSSRTSGGPDDTQYF.

In DNA form, the CDR3 reads TGTGCCAGCAGCTTGGAGGGGGCCGAGGGCTACACCTTC. This encodes CASSLEGAEGYTF. The chain combines TRBV5-6 with TRBJ1-2; 7 bases match TRBD1. Trimming took 0 bases from V and 8 from J; bases not matched to a gene: 4. Germline CDR1 reads SGHDT; CDR2 reads YYEEEE. The CDR3 covers 13 residues.

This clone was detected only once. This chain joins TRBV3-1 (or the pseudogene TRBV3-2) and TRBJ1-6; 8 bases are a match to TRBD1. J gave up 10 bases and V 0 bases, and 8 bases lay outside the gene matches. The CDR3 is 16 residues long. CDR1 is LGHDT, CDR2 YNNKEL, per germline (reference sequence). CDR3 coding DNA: TGTGCCAGCAGCCAAGAAGCTTCAGGGGGCGGATCACCCCTCCACTTT. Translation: CASSQEASGGGSPLHF.

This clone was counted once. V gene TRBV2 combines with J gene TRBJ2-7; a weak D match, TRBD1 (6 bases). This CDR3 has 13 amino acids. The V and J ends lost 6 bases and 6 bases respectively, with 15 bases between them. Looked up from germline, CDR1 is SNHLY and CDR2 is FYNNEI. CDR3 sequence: CASRMTGPLEQYV. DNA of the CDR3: TGTGCCAGCAGAATGACAGGTCCCCTCGAGCAGTACGTC.

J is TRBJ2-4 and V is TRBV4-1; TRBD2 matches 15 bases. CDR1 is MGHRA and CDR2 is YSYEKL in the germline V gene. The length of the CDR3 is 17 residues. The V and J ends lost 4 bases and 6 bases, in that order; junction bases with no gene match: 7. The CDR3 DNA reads TGCGCCAGCAGCCCGGGACTAGCGGGAGGTACGGGAAACATTCAGTACTTC. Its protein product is CASSPGLAGGTGNIQYF.

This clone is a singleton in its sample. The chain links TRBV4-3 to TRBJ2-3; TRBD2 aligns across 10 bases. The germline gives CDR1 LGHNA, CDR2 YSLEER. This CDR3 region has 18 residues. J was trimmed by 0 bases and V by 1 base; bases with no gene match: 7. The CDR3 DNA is TGCGCCAGCAGCCAAGCGACTAGCGGGTCCCCTAGCACAGATACGCAGTATTTT. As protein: CASSQATSGSPSTDTQYF.